The rows below give T cell receptor beta chains drawn from one sample of a study of CD8+CD57+ T cells in acquired aplastic anemia. TCRdb used MiXCR to reprocess the reads, holding one entry per CDR3 protein. The table includes under 200,000 distinct CDR3 sequences, less than 50% detected once. The sequenced sample consisted of sorted CD4+, CD8+, or CD8+CD57+ T cells (not recorded which) from PBMCs. These TCRs come from a human donor with aplastic anemia. The CDR3 runs from the conserved cysteine through the conserved F or W. A D gene is named only where the DNA matches it firmly. Clone size appears in some rows only: once, few, many, or a class for an expanded clone.

D gene	J gene	V gene	clone size	CDR3 DNA	CDR3 protein
.	TRBJ1-5	TRBV19	many	TGTGCCAGTAGTATTTTGGTGGATAGCAATCAGCCCCAGCATTTT	CASSILVDSNQPQHF
.	TRBJ1-1	TRBV6-1	.	TGTGCCAGCAGTCTTGACAGGTCTGAAGCTTTCTTT	CASSLDRSEAFF
.	TRBJ2-7	TRBV7-8	.	TGTGCCAGCAGCCCCTGGACCTACGAGCAGTACTTC	CASSPWTYEQYF
.	TRBJ1-5	TRBV11-2	many	TGTGCCAGCAGCTTAGTGGGGGCGGGAAATCAGCCCCAGCATTTT	CASSLVGAGNQPQHF
.	TRBJ1-1	TRBV9	many	TGTGCCAGCAGCGTAGCAAACGCCTATGAAGCTTTCTTT	CASSVANAYEAFF
.	TRBJ2-1	TRBV2	.	TGTGCCAGCATTTATCGGCAAAGCTCCTACAATGAGCAGTTCTTC	CASIYRQSSYNEQFF
.	TRBJ2-1	TRBV30	few	TGTGCCTGGACCGGGGTCGATGAGCAGTTCTTC	CAWTGVDEQFF
TRBD2	TRBJ2-1	TRBV14	.	TGTGCCAGCAGGAACTTCGGACTAGCAGCGCACAATGAGCAGTTCTTC	CASRNFGLAAHNEQFF
.	TRBJ1-1	TRBV9	.	TGTGCCAGCAGCGTAGCTCCCGGACCGAACACTGAAGCTTTCTTT	CASSVAPGPNTEAFF
TRBD2	TRBJ2-3	TRBV12-3/TRBV12-4	.	TGTGCCAGTGGCTCTAGCGGAAGCACAGATACGCAGTATTTT	CASGSSGSTDTQYF
.	TRBJ1-1	TRBV7-9	many	TGTGCCAGCAGAAAGTGGACTGAAGCTTTCTTT	CASRKWTEAFF
.	TRBJ1-6	TRBV2	.	TGCGCCAGCAGCCAAAAGACAGCCCCAGATTCACCCCTCCACTTT	CASSQKTAPDSPLHF
.	TRBJ2-1	TRBV29-1	many	TGCAGCGTTGAAGAACCGCATGAAGCAGGGGACTACAATGAGCAGTTCTTC	CSVEEPHEAGDYNEQFF
.	TRBJ1-6	TRBV9	.	TGTGCCAGCAGCGCGGGGGACCGTCTCCACTTT	CASSAGDRLHF
.	TRBJ2-7	TRBV11-1	many	TGTGCCAGCAGCCCGCGGGGGACAGTCGAAGGGAGTCGAGCCTACGAGCAGTACTTC	CASSPRGTVEGSRAYEQYF
.	TRBJ1-1	TRBV19	many	TGTGCCAGCCGAACCCGGACCGACAGTAGGACTGAAACTTTCTTT	CASRTRTDSRTETFF
.	TRBJ2-1	TRBV2	few	TGTGCCAGCAGTGGCCGAAATGAGCAGTTCTTC	CASSGRNEQFF
.	TRBJ1-2	TRBV20-1	.	TGCAGTGCGGGGACGTTGCTCTATGGCTACACCTTC	CSAGTLLYGYTF
TRBD2	TRBJ2-7	TRBV24-1	once	TGTGCCACCAGTGTTGCGGGAGGGGGCGGGCGCTACGAGCAGTACTTC	CATSVAGGGGRYEQYF
.	TRBJ1-2	TRBV19	few	TGTGCCAGTAGTATAATCAGTGGGGGGGATGGCTACACCTTC	CASSIISGGDGYTF
.	TRBJ2-1	TRBV7-2	.	TGTGCCAGCAGCTTACTGAGGAATGAGCAGTTCTTC	CASSLLRNEQFF
TRBD1	TRBJ2-5	TRBV29-1	many	TGCAGCGTTGGGACAGGGGGCCGAGAGACCCAGTACTTC	CSVGTGGRETQYF